A selection of T cell receptor beta chains follows, all from one sample in a study of spatial heterogeneity in lung cancer. TCRdb processed the 5' RACE reads anew with MiXCR; each CDR3 protein has one entry. The profile shows some 120,000 distinct CDR3 sequences, over 9% of them singletons. This sample comprised PBMCs, obtained at follow-up. These receptor sequences come from a male donor with early-stage non-small cell lung cancer. Both conserved end residues are part of each CDR3. D genes are given only for firm matches. Clone size is given for some rows only: seen once, a few or many times, or a class if the clone is expanded.

V: TRBV10-3
D: -
J: TRBJ2-3
size: -
CDR3: CATGQLSTDTQYF
DNA: TGTGCCACCGGCCAACTGTCCACAGATACGCAGTATTTT

V: TRBV5-1
D: -
J: TRBJ2-3
size: -
CDR3: CASSLESGPTDTQYF
DNA: TGCGCCAGCAGCTTGGAGTCGGGTCCCACAGATACGCAGTATTTT

V: TRBV5-1
D: TRBD1
J: TRBJ2-3
size: many
CDR3: CASSSDRGRARADTQYF
DNA: TGCGCCAGCAGCTCAGACAGGGGGCGGGCACGGGCAGATACGCAGTATTTT

V: TRBV29-1
D: -
J: TRBJ2-1
size: many
CDR3: CSVSSGYNEQFF
DNA: TGCAGCGTTTCCTCGGGTTACAATGAGCAGTTCTTC

V: TRBV6-2/TRBV6-3
D: -
J: TRBJ2-5
size: -
CDR3: CASSYVASEFQETQYF
DNA: TGTGCCAGCAGTTACGTCGCTAGCGAATTTCAAGAGACCCAGTACTTC

V: TRBV20-1
D: TRBD1
J: TRBJ2-3
size: few
CDR3: CSARPGTVRDTQYF
DNA: TGCAGTGCTCGTCCCGGGACAGTGCGGGATACGCAGTATTTT

V: TRBV6-1
D: -
J: TRBJ2-6
size: few
CDR3: CATSLVSGANVLTF
DNA: TGTGCCACCTCCCTAGTTTCTGGGGCCAACGTCCTGACTTTC

V: TRBV3-1
D: -
J: TRBJ2-4
size: -
CDR3: CASSQGTGRGAKNIQYF
DNA: TGTGCCAGCAGCCAAGGGACAGGGAGGGGAGCCAAAAACATTCAGTACTTC

V: TRBV20-1
D: TRBD1
J: TRBJ1-4
size: few
CDR3: CSALDRAGEKLFF
DNA: TGCAGTGCTCTAGACAGGGCAGGGGAAAAACTGTTTTTT

V: TRBV12-3/TRBV12-4
D: -
J: TRBJ2-7
size: few
CDR3: CASSSGTPNYEQYF
DNA: TGTGCCAGCAGTTCAGGGACACCCAATTACGAGCAGTACTTC

V: TRBV2
D: -
J: TRBJ1-5
size: few
CDR3: CASRPGGGVNQPQHF
DNA: TGTGCCAGCAGACCCGGGGGTGGGGTGAATCAGCCCCAGCATTTT

V: TRBV4-2
D: TRBD1
J: TRBJ2-7
size: many
CDR3: CASSQAGQGGYEQYF
DNA: TGTGCCAGCAGCCAAGCGGGACAGGGAGGCTACGAGCAGTACTTC

V: TRBV6-4
D: -
J: TRBJ1-5
size: -
CDR3: CASSERPGTGPQHF
DNA: TGTGCCAGCAGTGAGCGTCCAGGGACGGGGCCCCAGCATTTT

V: TRBV6-2/TRBV6-3
D: -
J: TRBJ2-1
size: -
CDR3: CASSQVRGPNEQFF
DNA: TGTGCCAGCAGCCAAGTCCGGGGACCCAATGAGCAGTTCTTC

V: TRBV5-1
D: -
J: TRBJ2-7
size: -
CDR3: CASSSLPTRPETYEQYF
DNA: TGCGCCAGCAGCTCCCTTCCAACCAGGCCGGAGACCTACGAGCAGTACTTC

V: TRBV6-2/TRBV6-3
D: TRBD1
J: TRBJ1-5
size: -
CDR3: CASSYRGTGQGTYSNQPQHF
DNA: TGTGCCAGCAGTTACAGGGGAACGGGACAGGGCACCTATAGCAATCAGCCCCAGCATTTT

V: TRBV20-1
D: -
J: TRBJ1-4
size: many
CDR3: CSANLRGHQSEKLFF
DNA: TGCAGTGCTAACCTTCGTGGACACCAATCTGAAAAACTGTTTTTT

V: TRBV5-1
D: TRBD2
J: TRBJ2-5
size: few
CDR3: CASSLGLAGDIQETQYF
DNA: TGCGCCAGCAGCTTGGGACTAGCGGGGGACATACAAGAGACCCAGTACTTC

V: TRBV28
D: -
J: TRBJ1-5
size: -
CDR3: CASSSQGISNQPQHF
DNA: TGTGCCAGCAGTTCCCAGGGTATTAGCAATCAGCCCCAGCATTTT

V: TRBV10-2
D: TRBD2
J: TRBJ2-1
size: few
CDR3: CASGGLAGVHEQFF
DNA: TGCGCCAGCGGTGGATTAGCGGGGGTTCATGAGCAGTTCTTC

V: TRBV9
D: -
J: TRBJ2-2
size: -
CDR3: CASSRWPQGGTGELFF
DNA: TGTGCCAGCAGTCGTTGGCCACAGGGAGGAACCGGGGAGCTGTTTTTT

V: TRBV24-1
D: TRBD2
J: TRBJ2-2
size: -
CDR3: CATSDLLAGSAGELFF
DNA: TGTGCCACCAGTGATTTGCTAGCGGGGTCTGCCGGGGAGCTGTTTTTT